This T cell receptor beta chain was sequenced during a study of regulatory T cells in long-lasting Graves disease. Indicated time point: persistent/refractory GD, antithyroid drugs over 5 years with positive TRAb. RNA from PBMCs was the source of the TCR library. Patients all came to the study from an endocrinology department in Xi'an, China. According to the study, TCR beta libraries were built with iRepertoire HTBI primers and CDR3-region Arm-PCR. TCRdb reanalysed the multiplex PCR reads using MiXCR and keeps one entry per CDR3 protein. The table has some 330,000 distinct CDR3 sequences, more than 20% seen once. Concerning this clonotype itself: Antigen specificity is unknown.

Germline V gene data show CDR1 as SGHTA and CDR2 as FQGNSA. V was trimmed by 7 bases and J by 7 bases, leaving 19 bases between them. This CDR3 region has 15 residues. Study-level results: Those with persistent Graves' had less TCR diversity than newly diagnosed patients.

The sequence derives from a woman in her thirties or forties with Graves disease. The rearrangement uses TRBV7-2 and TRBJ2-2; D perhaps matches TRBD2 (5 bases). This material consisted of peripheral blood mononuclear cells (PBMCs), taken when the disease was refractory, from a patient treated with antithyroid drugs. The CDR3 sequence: CASTRRTPWGGELFF. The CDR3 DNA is TGTGCCAGCACCCGACGGACTCCATGGGGCGGGGAGCTGTTTTTT.